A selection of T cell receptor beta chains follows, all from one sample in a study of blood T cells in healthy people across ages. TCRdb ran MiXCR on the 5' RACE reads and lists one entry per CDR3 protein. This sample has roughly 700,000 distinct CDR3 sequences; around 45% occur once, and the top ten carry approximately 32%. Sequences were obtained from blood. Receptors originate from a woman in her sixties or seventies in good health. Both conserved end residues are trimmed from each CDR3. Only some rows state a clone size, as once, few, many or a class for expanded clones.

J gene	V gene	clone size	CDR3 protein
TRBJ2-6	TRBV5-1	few	ASSLFGGSGANVLT
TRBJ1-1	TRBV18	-	ASSPLGAMNTEAF
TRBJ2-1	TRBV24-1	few	ATSDWGRGGNEQF
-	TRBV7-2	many	ASRPLLGSSYNEQY
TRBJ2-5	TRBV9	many	ASSSGPSQETQY
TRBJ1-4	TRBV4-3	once	ASSQDRGTGGGKLF
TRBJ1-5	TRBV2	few	ASMTGGRNQPQH
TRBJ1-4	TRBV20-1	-	SASGQLNEKLF
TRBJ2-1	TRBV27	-	ASSFRTSGRYNEQF
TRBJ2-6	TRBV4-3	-	ASSQELQGAKPGANVLT
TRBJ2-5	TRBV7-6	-	ASSAEWAQY
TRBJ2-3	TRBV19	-	ASSPYRTGADTQY
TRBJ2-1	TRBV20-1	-	SAPGQGEGEQF
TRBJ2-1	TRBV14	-	ASSQGGVRQF
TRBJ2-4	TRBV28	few	ASSFSPSYIQY
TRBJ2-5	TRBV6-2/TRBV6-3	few	ASIPGSGTGSETQY
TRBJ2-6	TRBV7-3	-	ASSSRISGANVLT
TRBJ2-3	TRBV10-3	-	AISAKQGIGDTQY
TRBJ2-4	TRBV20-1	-	SARSAGANIQY
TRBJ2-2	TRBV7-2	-	ASSTSGSSPGELF
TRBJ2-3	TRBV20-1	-	SALRGDTQY
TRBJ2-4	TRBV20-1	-	SAREAGVPKNIQY
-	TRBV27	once	ASSLPGQLQTQY
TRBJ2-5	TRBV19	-	ASRPGLAGREEQY
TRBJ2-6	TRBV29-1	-	SVETGANVLT
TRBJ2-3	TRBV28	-	ASSSRDRGLQSGSRRDTQY
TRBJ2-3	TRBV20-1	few	SARGRGNTDTQY
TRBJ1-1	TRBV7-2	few	ASSLVTNTEAF
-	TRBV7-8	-	ANSWSGTGGYEQY
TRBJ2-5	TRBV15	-	ATSRDPPSQDIKY
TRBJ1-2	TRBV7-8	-	ASSPGGFYYGYT
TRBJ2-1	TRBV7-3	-	ASSPLGQGEYEQF
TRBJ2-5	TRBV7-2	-	ASSLKVGETQY
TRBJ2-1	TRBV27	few	ASRSGGGDYNEQF
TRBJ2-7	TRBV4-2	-	ASSQDGLNLYEQY
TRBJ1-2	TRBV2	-	ASSEEFPYGYT
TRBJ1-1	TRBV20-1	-	SARVGVMNTEAF